This TCR beta chain stems from a study of T cells after posttransplantation cyclophosphamide. Concerning this clone: Its specificity is not known.

Clones were read by immunoSEQ multiplex PCR, and TCRdb kept only the in-frame ones, dropping some. Of about 21,000 clones listed, 80% to 90% are singletons. Study-wide results and caveats: Skin or GI-infiltrating T cells shared few TRB sequences with blood.

Control samples came 1 year after myeloablative marrow transplants with methotrexate plus calcineurin inhibitor. This TCR was recovered from a female patient between 30 and 45 years old who received an allogeneic stem cell transplant from an unrelated donor, was CMV-positive, and had acute and chronic GVHD. The graft donor may have contributed some T cells. Sample: PBMCs, taken around 53 weeks after allogeneic stem cell transplant with calcineurin inhibitor and methotrexate.

The CDR3 here is CASTRDRGTEAFF. The CDR3 nucleotides are TGTGCCAGCACTAGGGACAGGGGCACTGAAGCTTTCTTT. V and J are TRBV2 and TRBJ1-1; 10 bases map to TRBD1. The V gene's germline CDR1 is SNHLY and CDR2 FYNNEI. There are 13 residues in the CDR3. V was pared by 7 bases and J by 4 bases, with 3 bases of the junction left unmatched.